Listed here are 18 T cell receptor beta chains from one sample, sequenced in a study of tumor-infiltrating lymphocytes in primary liver carcinoma. Starting from roughly 540 ng of total RNA, TCR beta cDNA was produced with a primer in the constant region. TCR beta libraries came from three nested multiplex PCR rounds using slightly modified ARM-PCR. Each of the first two PCR rounds ran about 9 cycles with TRBV1-TRBV30 forward and C-beta reverse primers. A single record per CDR3 protein comes from TCRdb applying MiXCR to the multiplex PCR reads. Among roughly 120,000 distinct CDR3 sequences, less than 75% were seen once, and the ten largest hold roughly 8.1%. It was from about 20-30 mg of unsorted bulk tissue that RNA and DNA were co-extracted. The material sequenced was tumor-adjacent normal liver tissue. The receptors were sampled from a woman aged 55-75 years with primary liver carcinoma and hepatitis B virus infection.

Turning to this clonotype: A read error may produce the germline difference seen at one junction end. The V and J genes are TRBV29-1 and TRBJ2-2, with 13 bases fitting TRBD2. This CDR3 has 16 residues. Germline-derived CDR1 and CDR2 are SQVTM and ANQGSEA. The CDR3 reads CSVPGTSGANNGELFF. DNA of the CDR3: TGCAGCGTGCCCGGGACTAGCGGGGCTAACAACGGGGAGCTGTTTTTT.

A remark on this clonotype: This may come from a read error, since a much larger clone is one base off. The chain is built from TRBV7-9 and TRBJ1-1, with D uncertain. Germline V gene data show CDR1 as SEHNR and CDR2 as FQNEAQ (reference sequence). Trimming pared 5 bases from V and 3 bases from J, leaving 19 bases between. The CDR3 length is 16 residues. The CDR3 region is CASSGGFGGLDTEAFF. CDR3 sequence (DNA): TGTGCCAGCAGCGGCGGCTTTGGAGGGTTGGACACTGAAGCTTTCTTT.

The chain recombines TRBV29-1 with TRBJ2-6, with a weak D call TRBD1 (5 bases). This CDR3 comprises 15 residues. Germline loops: CDR1 SQVTM, CDR2 ANQGSEA. The CDR3 spells CGAAPRAPGANVLTF. The CDR3 DNA reads TGCGGCGCCGCACCCAGGGCCCCTGGGGCCAACGTCCTGACTTTC.

This clonotype counts as medium-sized. The chain combines TRBV29-1 with TRBJ2-1, with D perhaps matching TRBD1 (6 bases). CDR1 is SQVTM, CDR2 ANQGSEA, per germline. This CDR3 spans 14 amino acids. The V end lost 5 bases, the J end lost 8 bases, and 19 bases lay between the germline ends. CDR3 nucleotides: TGCAGCGTTTCCCGATCACAGGGAAAATATGAGCAGTTCTTC. It codes for CSVSRSQGKYEQFF.

Of note for this clonotype: An end of the junction differs from the germline gene, which may be a read error. The rearrangement joins TRBV5-1 to TRBJ2-2; D remains ambiguous. Germline values: CDR1 SGHRS, CDR2 YFSETQ. The CDR3 runs 15 residues. In nucleotides, the CDR3 is TGCGCCAGCAGCTTGGACACGGTGGGCACCAGGGAGCTGTTTTTT. This gives the protein CASSLDTVGTRELFF. Combining the CDR3 with reference TRBV5-1 and TRBJ2-2 gives the whole variable domain KAGVTQTPRYLIKTRGQQVTLSCSPISGHRSVSWYQQTPGQGLQFLFEYFSETQRNKGNFPGRFSGRQFSNSRSEMNVSTLELGDSALYLCASSLDTVGTRELFFGEGSRLTVL.

In regard to this clonotype: This sequence may be a read error, since a much larger clone differs from it by one base. The chain employs TRBV28 and TRBJ2-3; 7 nucleotides line up with TRBD2. CDR1 MDHEN and CDR2 SYDVKM come from the germline V gene. The CDR3 has 14 amino acids. The CDR3 DNA is TGTGCCAGCTCCCGCGGGGGAAGCACAGATACGGAGTATTTT. Protein product: CASSRGGSTDTEYF. Complete variable domain (other parts from reference TRBV28 and TRBJ2-3): DVKVTQSSRYLVKRTGEKVFLECVQDMDHENMFWYRQDPGLGLRLIYFSYDVKMKEKGDIPEGYSVSREKKERFSLILESASTNQTSMYLCASSRGGSTDTEYFGPGTRLTVL.

The rearrangement joins TRBV7-9 to TRBJ1-2; 12 bases match TRBD1. This CDR3 comprises 17 residues. Germline CDR1 reads SEHNR; CDR2 reads FQNEAQ (reference sequence). V trimming: 7 bases; J trimming: 7 bases; junction bases outside the gene matches: 16. CDR3 in amino acids: CASNTGGSGQGAGGYTF. CDR3 sequence (DNA): TGTGCCAGCAACACGGGAGGCTCGGGACAGGGGGCTGGTGGCTACACCTTC.

Comments on this clonotype: One base away lies a much larger clone, so this may be a sequencing read error. The chain links TRBV5-1 to TRBJ2-2; D unclear. Trimming left V 4 bases short and J 7 bases short, with 14 bases between. This CDR3 contains 14 residues. From germline, CDR1 is SGHRS and CDR2 YFSETQ. This chain's CDR3 is CASSLRPTIGELFF. CDR3 in DNA: TGCGCCAGCAGCCTCCGCCCCACTATCGGGGAGCTGTTTTTT.

There are a few counts of this clonotype. A junction boundary mismatches the germline segment, possibly from a read error. V and J are TRBV6-2 or TRBV6-3 and TRBJ1-1; TRBD1 matches at 7 bases. The CDR3 loop spans 15 amino acids. Germline V gene data show CDR1 as MNHEY and CDR2 as SVGEGT. DNA of the CDR3: TGTACCAGCAGTTACCCTGAAAGGGGGCACGCTGAAGCTTTCTTT. Translating gives CTSSYPERGHAEAFF.

This clonotype has a count of ten or more. This sequence joins TRBV29-1 and TRBJ1-1, with TRBD1 as a possible D gene (5 bases). V was pared by 1 base and J by 7 bases, with 7 bases between. This CDR3 contains 11 residues. The germline gives CDR1 SQVTM, CDR2 ANQGSEA. The CDR3 nucleotides are TGCAGCGTTGAAGGGACAATTGAAGCTTTCTTT. Protein product: CSVEGTIEAFF.

The chain joins TRBV29-1 to TRBJ2-1, with a weak D call TRBD1 (5 bases). The germline V gene has CDR1 SQVTM and CDR2 ANQGSEA. CDR3 length equals 13 residues. This chain's CDR3 is CGFQQETHNEQFF. In DNA, the CDR3 is TGCGGCTTCCAACAGGAAACCCACAATGAGCAGTTCTTC.

The table lists this clonotype with a count of one. The chain recombines TRBV29-1 with TRBJ1-6; TRBD1 is a possible D gene (6 bases). The CDR3 length is 13 residues. The germline V gene encodes CDR1 SQVTM and CDR2 ANQGSEA. Written as DNA, the CDR3 is TGCAGTATGACACAGGGAGCCAATTCACCCCTCCACTTT. Translating it yields CSMTQGANSPLHF.

As for this clonotype: With a much larger clone just one base away, this may be a read error. The chain employs TRBV5-1 and TRBJ1-6; the D is unclear. The CDR3 loop spans 14 amino acids. The germline CDR1 and CDR2 sequences are SGHRS and YFSETQ. The CDR3 loop reads CGSSLDVNNSPLHF. CDR3 coding DNA: TGCGGCAGCAGCTTGGATGTGAATAATTCACCCCTCCACTTT.

A note on this clonotype: No conserved phenylalanine or tryptophan ends this CDR3, so it is likely a read error. This sequence joins TRBV14 and TRBJ2-1, with D perhaps assigned TRBD1 or TRBD2 (5 bases each). CDR3 length equals 13 residues. Germline V gene lookup returns CDR1 SGHDN and CDR2 FVKESK. DNA for the CDR3: TGTGCCAGCAGCCGAGGGACCTGGGATGAACAGTTCCTC. This translates into CASSRGTWDEQFL.

In regard to this clonotype: The junction and the germline gene differ at one end; a read error may be behind it. The chain combines TRBV20-1 with TRBJ2-7, with D possibly matching TRBD1 (6 bases). Germline V gives CDR1 DFQATT, CDR2 SNEGSKA (reference sequence). The CDR3 loop spans 14 amino acids. For the CDR3, the DNA is TGCAGTGCTAGAGAAGGGGGTTACTCCCACGAGCAGTACTTC. This sequence encodes CSAREGGYSHEQYF.

Regarding this clonotype: A junction boundary mismatches the germline segment, possibly from a read error. This chain connects TRBV12-3 or TRBV12-4 to TRBJ2-3, with D perhaps matching TRBD1 (5 bases). The CDR3 is made up of 11 amino acids. The DNA of the CDR3 is TGTGCCAGCAGTACCACAGGTACGCAGTATTTT. It encodes CASSTTGTQYF.

Turning to this clonotype: A junction end diverges from the germline sequence, so it may reflect a read error. V usage is TRBV19 and J usage is TRBJ1-2; 10 nucleotides align to TRBD1. Germline V gene sequence: CDR1 LNHDA, CDR2 SQIVND (reference sequence). This CDR3 is built from 15 residues. CDR3 in DNA: TGTGCCGGTAGTCCGGACAGGGGGAGCGACTATGGCTACACCTTC. It is translated as CAGSPDRGSDYGYTF.

Turning to this clonotype: Here the CDR3 omits its conserved ending phenylalanine or tryptophan, so a read error is the likely source. The genes are TRBV7-3 and TRBJ1-5, with no clear D. Germline V gene data show CDR1 as SGHTA and CDR2 as FQGTGA. The length of the CDR3 is 16 residues. The CDR3, as DNA: TGTGCCAGCAGCTTAATCCCTTGGACCAGTTATCAGCTCCAGCATTCT. The encoded protein is CASSLIPWTSYQLQHS.